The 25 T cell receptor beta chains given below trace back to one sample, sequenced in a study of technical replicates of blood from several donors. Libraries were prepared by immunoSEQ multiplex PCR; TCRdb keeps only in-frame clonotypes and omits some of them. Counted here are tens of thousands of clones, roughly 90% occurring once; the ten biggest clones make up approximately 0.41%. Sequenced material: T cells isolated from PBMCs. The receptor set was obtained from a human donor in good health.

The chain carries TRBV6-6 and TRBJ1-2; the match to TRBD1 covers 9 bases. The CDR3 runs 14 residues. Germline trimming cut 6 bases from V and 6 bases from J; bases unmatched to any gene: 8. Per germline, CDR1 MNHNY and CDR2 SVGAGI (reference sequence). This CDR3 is CASRLAGTGHGYTF. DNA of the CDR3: TGTGCCAGCAGACTCGCCGGGACAGGGCATGGCTACACCTTC.

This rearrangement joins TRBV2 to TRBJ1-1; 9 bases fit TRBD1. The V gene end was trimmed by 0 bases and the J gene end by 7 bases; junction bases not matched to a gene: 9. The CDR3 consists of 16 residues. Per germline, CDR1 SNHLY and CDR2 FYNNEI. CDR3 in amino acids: CASSEALDRGTIEAFF. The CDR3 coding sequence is TGTGCCAGCAGTGAAGCGTTGGACAGGGGAACGATTGAAGCTTTCTTT.

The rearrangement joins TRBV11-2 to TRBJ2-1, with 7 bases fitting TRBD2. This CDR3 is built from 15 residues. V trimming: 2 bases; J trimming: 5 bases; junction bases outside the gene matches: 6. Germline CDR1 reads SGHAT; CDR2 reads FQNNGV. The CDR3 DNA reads TGTGCCAGCAGCTTAACGGGAGGATCCGACAATGAGCAGTTCTTC. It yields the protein CASSLTGGSDNEQFF.

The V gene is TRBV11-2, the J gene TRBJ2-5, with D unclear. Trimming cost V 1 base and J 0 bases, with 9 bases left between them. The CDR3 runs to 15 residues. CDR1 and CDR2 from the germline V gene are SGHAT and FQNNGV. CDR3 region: CASSLGSSYQETQYF. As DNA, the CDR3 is TGTGCCAGCAGCTTAGGGAGCTCCTACCAAGAGACCCAGTACTTC.

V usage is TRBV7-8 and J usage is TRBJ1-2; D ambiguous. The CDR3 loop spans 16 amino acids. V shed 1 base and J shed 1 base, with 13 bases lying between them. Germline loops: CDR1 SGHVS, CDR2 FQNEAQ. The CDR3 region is CASSLDTSWSNYGYTF. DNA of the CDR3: TGTGCCAGCAGCTTAGACACCTCGTGGAGTAACTATGGCTACACCTTC.

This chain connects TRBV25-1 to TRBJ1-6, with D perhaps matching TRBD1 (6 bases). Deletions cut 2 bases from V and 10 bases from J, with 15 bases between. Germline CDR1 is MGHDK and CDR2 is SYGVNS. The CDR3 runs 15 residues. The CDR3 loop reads CASSEVRGERSPLHF. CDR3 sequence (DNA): TGTGCCAGCAGTGAAGTCAGGGGAGAGAGGTCACCCCTCCACTTT.

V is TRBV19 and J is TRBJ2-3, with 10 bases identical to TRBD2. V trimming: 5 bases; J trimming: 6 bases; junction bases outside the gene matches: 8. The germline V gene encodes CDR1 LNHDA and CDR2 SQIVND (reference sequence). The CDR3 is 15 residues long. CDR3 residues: CASSPSGRVWDTQYF. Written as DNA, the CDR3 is TGTGCCAGTAGTCCTAGCGGGAGAGTTTGGGATACGCAGTATTTT.

CDR3 coding DNA: TGTGCCAGCAGCCACCGGGACAGGGACACTGAAGCTTTCTTT. Its translation is CASSHRDRDTEAFF. The chain joins TRBV7-8 to TRBJ1-1, with 9 bases matching TRBD1. V lost 5 bases, J lost 3 bases, and 4 bases stayed unmatched. This CDR3 is built from 14 residues. CDR1 is SGHVS and CDR2 is FQNEAQ in the germline V gene.

The CDR3 DNA reads TGTGCCAGCAGCTTAGGGGTAGGGGCCTCAGATACGCAGTATTTT. Its translation: CASSLGVGASDTQYF. J is TRBJ2-3 and V is TRBV7-6; TRBD1 might be the D (5 bases). CDR3 length equals 15 residues. The V end lost 1 base, the J end lost 4 bases, and 12 bases lay between the germline ends. Germline V gene data show CDR1 as SGHVS and CDR2 as FNYEAQ.

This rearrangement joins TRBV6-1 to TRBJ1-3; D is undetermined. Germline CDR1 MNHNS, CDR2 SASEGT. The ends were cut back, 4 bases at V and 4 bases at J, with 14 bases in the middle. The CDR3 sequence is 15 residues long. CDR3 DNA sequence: TGTGCCAGCAGTGCCGGGATTCAAGGAGGAAACACCATATATTTT. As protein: CASSAGIQGGNTIYF.

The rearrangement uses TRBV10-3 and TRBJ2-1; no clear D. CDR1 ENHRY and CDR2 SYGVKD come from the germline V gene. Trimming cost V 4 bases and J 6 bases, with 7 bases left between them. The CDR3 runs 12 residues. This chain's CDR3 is CAISALSNEQFF. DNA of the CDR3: TGTGCCATCAGTGCTTTGAGCAATGAGCAGTTCTTC.

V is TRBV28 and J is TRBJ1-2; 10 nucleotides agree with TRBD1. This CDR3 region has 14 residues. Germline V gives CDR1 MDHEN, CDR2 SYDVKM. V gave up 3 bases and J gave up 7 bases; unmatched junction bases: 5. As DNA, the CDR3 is TGTGCCAGCAGTTTGGGACAGGGGCTCAGTGGCTACACCTTC. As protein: CASSLGQGLSGYTF.

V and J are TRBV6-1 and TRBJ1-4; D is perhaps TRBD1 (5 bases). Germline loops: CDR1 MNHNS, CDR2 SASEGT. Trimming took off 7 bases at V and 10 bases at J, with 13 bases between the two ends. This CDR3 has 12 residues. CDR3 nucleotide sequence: TGTGCCAGCAAACCAGGGTCCTTAAAACTGTTTTTT. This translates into CASKPGSLKLFF.

CDR3 loop: CASSYRTGGEGAFF. The CDR3 DNA follows: TGTGCCAGCAGTTATCGGACGGGCGGTGAGGGAGCTTTCTTT. The V call is TRBV27, the J call TRBJ1-1; D remains ambiguous. Looked up from germline, CDR1 is MNHEY and CDR2 is SMNVEV (reference sequence). This CDR3 contains 14 residues. V lost 4 bases, J lost 10 bases, and 19 bases lay in between.

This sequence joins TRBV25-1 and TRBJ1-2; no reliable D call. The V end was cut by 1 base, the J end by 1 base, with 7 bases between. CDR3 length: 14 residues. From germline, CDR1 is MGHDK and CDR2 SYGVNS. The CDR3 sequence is CASSESVNNYGYTF. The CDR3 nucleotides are TGTGCCAGCAGTGAATCGGTTAATAACTATGGCTACACCTTC.

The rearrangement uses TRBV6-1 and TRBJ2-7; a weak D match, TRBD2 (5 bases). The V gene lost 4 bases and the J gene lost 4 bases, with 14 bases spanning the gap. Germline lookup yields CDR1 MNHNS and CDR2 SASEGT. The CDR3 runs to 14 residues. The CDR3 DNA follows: TGTGCCAGCAGTGCCTCGAGGGAGATTTACGAGCAGTACTTC. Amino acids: CASSASREIYEQYF.

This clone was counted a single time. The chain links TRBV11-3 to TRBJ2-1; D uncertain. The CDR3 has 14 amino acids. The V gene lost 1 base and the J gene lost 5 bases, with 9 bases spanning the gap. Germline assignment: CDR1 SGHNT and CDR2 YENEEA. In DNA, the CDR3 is TGTGCCAGCAGCTTAGGACTCTCGAACAATGAGCAGTTCTTC. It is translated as CASSLGLSNNEQFF.

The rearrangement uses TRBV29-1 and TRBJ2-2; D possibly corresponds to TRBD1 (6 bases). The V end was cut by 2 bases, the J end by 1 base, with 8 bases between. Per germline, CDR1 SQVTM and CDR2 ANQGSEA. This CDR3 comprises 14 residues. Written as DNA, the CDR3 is TGCAGCGTTGAAAGAGGGGGGAACACCGGGGAGCTGTTTTTT. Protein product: CSVERGGNTGELFF.

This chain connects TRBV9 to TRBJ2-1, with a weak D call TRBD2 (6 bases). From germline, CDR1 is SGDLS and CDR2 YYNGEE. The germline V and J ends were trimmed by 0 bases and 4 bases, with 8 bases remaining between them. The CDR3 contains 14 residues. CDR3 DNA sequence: TGTGCCAGCAGCGTAGCGGGACTTTACAATGAGCAGTTCTTC. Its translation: CASSVAGLYNEQFF. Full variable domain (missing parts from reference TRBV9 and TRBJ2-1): DSGVTQTPKHLITATGQRVTLRCSPRSGDLSVYWYQQSLDQGLQFLIQYYNGEERAKGNILERFSAQQFPDLHSELNLSSLELGDSALYFCASSVAGLYNEQFFGPGTRLTVL.

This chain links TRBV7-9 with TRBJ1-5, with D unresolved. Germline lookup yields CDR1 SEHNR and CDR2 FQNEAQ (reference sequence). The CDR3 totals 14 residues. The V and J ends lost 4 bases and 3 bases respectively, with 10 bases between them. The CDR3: CASSSVIDNQPQHF. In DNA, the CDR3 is TGTGCCAGCAGCTCCGTGATAGACAATCAGCCCCAGCATTTT.

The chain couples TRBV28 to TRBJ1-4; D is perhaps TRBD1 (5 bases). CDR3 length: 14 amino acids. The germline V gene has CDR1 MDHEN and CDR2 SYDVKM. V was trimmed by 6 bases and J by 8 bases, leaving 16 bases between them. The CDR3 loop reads CASSTVGGREKLFF. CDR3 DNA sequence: TGTGCCAGCAGCACCGTCGGGGGTAGGGAAAAACTGTTTTTT.

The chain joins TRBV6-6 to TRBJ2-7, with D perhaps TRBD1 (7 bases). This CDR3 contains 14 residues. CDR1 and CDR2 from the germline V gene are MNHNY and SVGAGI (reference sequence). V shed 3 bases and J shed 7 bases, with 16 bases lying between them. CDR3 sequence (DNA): TGTGCCAGCAGTTATGACAGGGAGGTAGGGGAGCAGTACTTC. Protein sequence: CASSYDREVGEQYF.

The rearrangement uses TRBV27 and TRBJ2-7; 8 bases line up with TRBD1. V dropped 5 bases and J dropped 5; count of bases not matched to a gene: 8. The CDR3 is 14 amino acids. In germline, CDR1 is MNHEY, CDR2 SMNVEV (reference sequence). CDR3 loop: CASSPDREYHEQYF. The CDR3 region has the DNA TGTGCCAGCAGTCCGGACAGGGAGTATCACGAGCAGTACTTC.

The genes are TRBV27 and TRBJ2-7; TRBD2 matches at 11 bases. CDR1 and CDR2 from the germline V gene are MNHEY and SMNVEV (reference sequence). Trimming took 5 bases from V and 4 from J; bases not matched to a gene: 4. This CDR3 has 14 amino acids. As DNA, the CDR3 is TGTGCCAGCAGTCTAGCGGGAGGCGCTTACGAGCAGTACTTC. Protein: CASSLAGGAYEQYF.

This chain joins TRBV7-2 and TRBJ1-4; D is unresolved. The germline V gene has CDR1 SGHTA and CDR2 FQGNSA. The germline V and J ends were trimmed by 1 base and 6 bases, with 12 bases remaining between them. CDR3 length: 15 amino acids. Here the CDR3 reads CASSLVTGVDEKLFF. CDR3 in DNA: TGTGCCAGCAGCTTAGTGACTGGAGTCGATGAAAAACTGTTTTTT.